This passage covers 25 T cell receptor beta chains from one sample sequenced in a study of T cells in Graves' hyperthyroidism and ophthalmopathy. There were TCR beta CDR3 regions amplified from RNA transcripts. HTBI primers drove first-round RT-PCR of the TCR CDR3. TCRdb fed the multiplex PCR reads into MiXCR, producing one record per CDR3 protein. The table includes over 700,000 distinct CDR3 sequences, approximately 19% detected once. The sample taken for sequencing was blood. The receptors originated from a woman between 45 and 65 years old with Graves' hyperthyroidism that later progressed to Graves' ophthalmopathy.

This clonotype was seen repeatedly, ten times or more. This rearrangement joins TRBV7-9 to TRBJ1-1; D perhaps matches TRBD1 (6 bases). V was clipped by 5 bases and J by 5 bases, with 18 bases between them. Germline CDR1 reads SEHNR; CDR2 reads FQNEAQ (reference sequence). The CDR3 covers 15 residues. The CDR3, as DNA: TGTGCCAGCAGCGTAGGGGGGATGGGTGGAACTGAAGCTTTCTTT. This sequence encodes CASSVGGMGGTEAFF.

This clonotype was seen ten or more times. The chain employs TRBV6-1 and TRBJ1-1, with no clear D. Trimming stripped 1 base from V and 0 bases from J, with 6 bases between. The CDR3 spans 14 residues. In germline, CDR1 is MNHNS, CDR2 SASEGT. In DNA form, the CDR3 reads TGTGCCAGCAGTGAAGGTAGGGTGAACACTGAAGCTTTCTTT. Encoded protein: CASSEGRVNTEAFF.

This clonotype showed up just a few times. The CDR3 spells CASSQEGTIGAGELFF. In DNA form, the CDR3 reads TGTGCCAGCAGCCAAGAGGGGACGATCGGCGCCGGGGAGCTGTTTTTT. The chain is built from TRBV3-1 and TRBJ2-2; either TRBD1 or TRBD2 may supply D (5 bases each). Trimming left V 0 bases short and J 6 bases short, with 14 bases between. The CDR3 has 16 amino acids. CDR1 LGHDT and CDR2 YNNKEL come from the germline V gene (reference sequence).

This clonotype has at least ten counts. The rearrangement links TRBV3-1 to TRBJ2-7, with a weak D call TRBD2 (5 bases). Trimming shortened V by 4 bases and J by 5 bases, and 18 bases separated the two germline ends. The germline gives CDR1 LGHDT, CDR2 YNNKEL (reference sequence). This CDR3 spans 15 amino acids. Here the CDR3 reads CASSRGPQSHDEQYF. The CDR3 region has the DNA TGTGCCAGCAGCCGCGGGCCCCAGAGCCACGACGAGCAGTACTTC.

In regard to this clonotype: The junction does not match germline at one end; this may be a read error. The chain carries TRBV11-2 and TRBJ2-2; D tentatively reads TRBD1 or TRBD2 (6 bases each). The CDR3 extends over 16 amino acids. Germline V CDR1 and CDR2: SGHAT, FQNNGV. CDR3 DNA: TGTGCCAGCAGCGACCTCCCGACAGGCAACACCGGGGGGCTGTTTTTT. Its protein is CASSDLPTGNTGGLFF.

CDR3 sequence: CASSLLTGGIAGELFF. The DNA for the CDR3 is TGTGCCAGCAGCTTACTTACCGGGGGTATAGCCGGGGAGCTGTTTTTT. J is TRBJ2-2 and V is TRBV7-9, with a weak D call TRBD2 (6 bases). Germline lookup yields CDR1 SEHNR and CDR2 FQNEAQ (reference sequence). The CDR3 totals 16 residues. V dropped 2 bases and J dropped 6 bases, with 16 bases sitting between them.

The rearrangement links TRBV5-1 to TRBJ1-6; 10 bases align to TRBD1. V was clipped by 3 bases and J by 9 bases; unmatched bases: 6. Germline CDR1 reads SGHRS; CDR2 reads YFSETQ. The CDR3 length is 15 residues. CDR3 DNA: TGCGCCAGCAGCTCTGGACAGGGGGTTTCTTCACCCCTCCACTTT. It translates to CASSSGQGVSSPLHF.

This clonotype has just a few counts. V gene TRBV5-1 combines with J gene TRBJ1-1; tentative D call: TRBD1 (5 bases). Germline V gene lookup returns CDR1 SGHRS and CDR2 YFSETQ. The CDR3 has 14 residues. Trimming took 0 bases from V and 4 from J, leaving 10 bases between them. CDR3 nucleotide sequence: TGCGCCAGCAGCTTGGCCGGGGGGATCACTGAAGCTTTCTTT. Its protein product is CASSLAGGITEAFF.

This clonotype was detected only once. This clone may be a read error of a much larger clone one base away. The chain carries TRBV7-9 and TRBJ1-2; a possible D gene is TRBD1 (5 bases). Looked up from germline, CDR1 is SEHNR and CDR2 is FQNEAQ (reference sequence). The CDR3 sequence is 13 residues long. CDR3 in amino acids: CASSFTGSYGCTF. The CDR3 region has the DNA TGTGCCAGCAGTTTTACAGGTTCCTATGGCTGCACCTTC.

This clonotype has a count of ten or more. The chain employs TRBV30 and TRBJ1-1; D possibly corresponds to TRBD1 (5 bases). This CDR3 is 11 amino acids long. CDR1 is GTSNPN, CDR2 SVGIG, per germline (reference sequence). Trimming removed 2 bases at V and 8 bases at J, with 9 bases between. The CDR3 DNA follows: TGTGCCTGGAGTCGGGACCGCGAAGCTTTCTTT. As protein: CAWSRDREAFF.

In its sample, this clonotype was seen many times. DNA of the CDR3: TGTGCCAGCAGCTCTCTCCATAGCGGGGTTGGCAATGAGCAGTTCTTC. Protein product: CASSSLHSGVGNEQFF. The chain couples TRBV7-8 to TRBJ2-1, with TRBD2 identical over 8 bases. This CDR3 contains 16 residues. The V and J ends lost 4 bases and 6 bases, in that order; junction bases with no gene match: 11. From germline, CDR1 is SGHVS and CDR2 FQNEAQ.

This clonotype was detected a few times. The gene calls are TRBV6-2 or TRBV6-3 and TRBJ1-4; D is undetermined. Germline V CDR1 and CDR2: MNHEY, SVGEGT. The CDR3 has 14 amino acids. The V end was cut by 8 bases, the J end by 3 bases, with 13 bases between. This CDR3 is CASGSYQPNEKLFF. In DNA form, the CDR3 reads TGTGCCAGCGGGTCGTATCAGCCTAATGAAAAACTGTTTTTT.

A remark on this clonotype: This is likely a read error, given that the CDR3 carries no conserved phenylalanine or tryptophan at its end. This chain uses TRBV5-1 with TRBJ2-5; no definite D call. Germline assignment: CDR1 SGHRS and CDR2 YFSETQ. This CDR3 has 13 amino acids. V lost 1 base and J lost 3, with 7 bases in between. CDR3 nucleotide sequence: TGCGCCAGCAGCTTGAACGCAGAAGAGACCCAGTACATC. It yields the protein CASSLNAEETQYI.

This clonotype was recorded many times. The chain recombines TRBV12-3 or TRBV12-4 with TRBJ2-7; maybe TRBD1 (7 bases). V shed 5 bases and J shed 2 bases, with 13 bases lying between them. The CDR3 spans 14 residues. DNA for the CDR3: TGTGCCAGCAGTCCGGCGGGACAGACCTACGAGCAGTACTTC. Amino acid sequence: CASSPAGQTYEQYF.

In its sample, this clonotype was seen many times. The chain joins TRBV20-1 to TRBJ1-1; 11 bases line up with TRBD1. This CDR3 is built from 16 residues. Germline V CDR1 and CDR2: DFQATT, SNEGSKA (reference sequence). Trimming took 1 base from V and 4 from J; bases not matched to a gene: 8. CDR3 DNA: TGCAGTGCTAGAGGGACAGGGGGCGCGGTTGGCACTGAAGCTTTCTTT. It encodes CSARGTGGAVGTEAFF.

This clonotype was seen only once. The V call is TRBV5-5, the J call TRBJ1-2; D remains unclear. Trimming removed 4 bases from V and 4 bases from J, with 17 bases in between. The CDR3 length is 15 residues. Germline V gene data show CDR1 as SGHKS and CDR2 as YYEKEE (reference sequence). CDR3 coding DNA: TGTGCCAGCAGCCCGAGGGCAGGCCCCTCCTATGGCTACACCTTC. Its translation: CASSPRAGPSYGYTF.

This clonotype was seen a few times. The J gene is TRBJ2-2, the V gene TRBV12-3 or TRBV12-4, with D uncertain. This CDR3 contains 15 residues. Trimming pared 7 bases from V and 0 bases from J, leaving 12 bases between. Written as DNA, the CDR3 is TGTGCCAGCATCGGTGGGCAGGCGAACACCGGGGAGCTGTTTTTT. Encoded protein: CASIGGQANTGELFF.

The V call is TRBV27, the J call TRBJ2-3; possible D gene TRBD2, 6 bases. V was cut by 5 bases and J by 5 bases, with 14 bases left in between. The CDR3 is 14 amino acids. The germline CDR1 and CDR2 sequences are MNHEY and SMNVEV (reference sequence). CDR3 in DNA: TGTGCCAGCAGTGCGAGTGGGGGGATAGATACGCAGTATTTT. Its translation: CASSASGGIDTQYF.

Note on this clonotype: A read error may be the cause here, since a much bigger clone is one base away. V usage is TRBV7-9 and J usage is TRBJ1-2, with D perhaps matching TRBD1 (6 bases). Germline V gene data show CDR1 as SEHNR and CDR2 as FQNEAQ (reference sequence). V lost 4 bases and J 2 bases, leaving 11 bases between the germline ends. CDR3 length equals 14 residues. CDR3: CASSSRQANYGYTF. The CDR3 DNA follows: TGTGCCAGCAGCTCGAGACAGGCGAACTATGGCTACACCTTC.

This clonotype was seen many times. The V gene is TRBV3-1, the J gene TRBJ1-2, with a weak D call TRBD1 (5 bases). Germline CDR1 is LGHDT and CDR2 is YNNKEL (reference sequence). CDR3 length: 16 amino acids. V lost 0 bases and J lost 1, with 12 bases in between. This CDR3 is CASSQDLRGGNYGYTF. The CDR3 nucleotides are TGTGCCAGCAGCCAAGATCTTAGGGGAGGTAACTATGGCTACACCTTC.

This clonotype was picked up many times. This chain connects TRBV11-1 to TRBJ2-7; TRBD1 matches at 10 bases. The CDR3 sequence is 14 residues long. CDR1 and CDR2 (germline): SGHAT, FQDESV (reference sequence). J lost 5 bases, V lost 3 bases, and 4 bases had no gene match. The CDR3 nucleotides read TGTGCCAGCAGCTTGGGGGACAGGGGCCACGAGCAGTACTTC. Protein sequence: CASSLGDRGHEQYF.

This clonotype has only a few counts. This sequence joins TRBV7-9 and TRBJ2-7, with D unresolved. Germline V gene lookup returns CDR1 SEHNR and CDR2 FQNEAQ (reference sequence). V lost 3 bases to trimming and J lost 7 bases, with 13 bases between them. This CDR3 is built from 13 residues. Here the CDR3 DNA reads TGTGCCAGCAGCTTCGATGGGGTAGGGGAGCAGTACTTC. It specifies CASSFDGVGEQYF.

This chain connects TRBV19 to TRBJ1-5, with D maybe TRBD1 (5 bases). This CDR3 spans 14 amino acids. Germline CDR1 is LNHDA and CDR2 is SQIVND (reference sequence). V gave up 8 bases and J gave up 6 bases, with 17 bases separating them. The DNA of the CDR3 is TGTGCCAGTGATCGGGACTCGAGGATTCAGCCCCAGCATTTT. Translating it yields CASDRDSRIQPQHF.

There are a few counts of this clonotype. The rearrangement links TRBV5-1 to TRBJ1-4; D might be TRBD1 (5 bases). Germline CDR1 is SGHRS and CDR2 is YFSETQ. The CDR3 consists of 15 residues. V dropped 2 bases and J dropped 0 bases, with 8 bases sitting between them. CDR3 region: CASSFWGATNEKLFF. For the CDR3, the DNA is TGCGCCAGCAGCTTTTGGGGGGCAACTAATGAAAAACTGTTTTTT.

This clonotype was counted only a few times. The chain uses TRBV12-3 or TRBV12-4 and TRBJ1-4; the match to TRBD1 covers 8 bases. V shed 5 bases, J shed 4 bases, and the junction held 3 bases outside the gene matches. The CDR3 is 14 amino acids. CDR3 DNA: TGTGCCAGCAGTCAGACAGGGGATAATGAAAAACTGTTTTTT. It translates to CASSQTGDNEKLFF.